This T cell receptor beta chain came from a study of cytomegalovirus exposure and HLA in healthy donors. Both 60 Vbeta primers and 13 Jbeta primers went into the PCR. Sequencing used immunoSEQ multiplex PCR; TCRdb keeps in-frame clones, though not all of them. The sample carries about 200,000 clones, about 81% recorded once. Germline lookup yields CDR1 MNHEY and CDR2 SVGAGI. Deletions cut 5 bases from V and 5 bases from J, with 6 bases between. The CDR3 covers 11 residues. The chain recombines TRBV6-5 with TRBJ1-2, with D uncertain. The receptor comes from a woman aged 35 to 49 in good health and CMV-seronegative. The source material was PBMCs. CDR3: CASSDAYGYTF. CDR3 DNA sequence: TGTGCCAGCAGTGATGCGTATGGCTACACCTTC.